One and the same sample provided the 6 T cell receptor beta chains below, sequenced in a study of beta chain features in type 1 diabetes. Since all of the isolated RNA was reverse transcribed, expressed TCRB transcripts were what got sequenced. This table comes from immunoSEQ multiplex PCR, and its TCRdb copy is limited to in-frame clones, with some not included. The sample lists roughly 250,000 clones; 68% were seen once. The sequenced sample consisted of naive CD4+ T cells from blood. The receptors here all came from a man aged 30 to 39 in good health.

The J gene is TRBJ2-7, the V gene TRBV2; TRBD2 aligns across 10 bases. The V segment lost 3 bases and the J segment 3 bases; nucleotides outside the gene matches: 2. CDR3 size: 14 residues. Germline V CDR1 and CDR2: SNHLY, FYNNEI. Here the CDR3 reads CASSDPSGSYEQYF. In nucleotides, the CDR3 is TGTGCCAGCAGTGACCCTAGCGGGAGCTACGAGCAGTACTTC. Filled out from reference TRBV2 and TRBJ2-7, the complete variable domain reads EPEVTQTPSHQVTQMGQEVILRCVPISNHLYFYWYRQILGQKVEFLVSFYNNEISEKSEIFDDQFSVERPDGSNFTLKIRSTKLEDSAMYFCASSDPSGSYEQYFGPGTRLTVT.

A note on this clone: Other nucleotide sequences in the sample specify the same CDR3. The chain links TRBV29-1 to TRBJ2-7; D is unclear. The CDR3 has 11 residues. V lost 4 bases to trimming and J lost 0 bases, with 4 bases between them. Per the germline V gene, CDR1 is SQVTM and CDR2 is ANQGSEA. Here the CDR3 DNA reads TGCAGCGTTGTAGTCTCCTACGAGCAGTACTTC. Amino acid sequence: CSVVVSYEQYF.

The table lists this clone with a few counts. The chain carries TRBV29-1 and TRBJ1-5; D remains unclear. This CDR3 region has 12 residues. The V gene lost 4 bases and the J gene lost 5 bases, with 9 bases spanning the gap. Per germline, CDR1 SQVTM and CDR2 ANQGSEA. The CDR3 sequence is CSVGAEHQPQHF. The CDR3 DNA sequence: TGCAGCGTTGGGGCAGAACATCAGCCCCAGCATTTT.

The chain has TRBV7-2 and TRBJ2-5, with 9 bases aligning to TRBD1. The CDR3 covers 15 residues. The V and J ends lost 3 bases and 0 bases, in that order; junction bases with no gene match: 2. Germline-derived CDR1 and CDR2 are SGHTA and FQGNSA. In DNA, the CDR3 is TGTGCCAGCAGCTTTACAGGGGGCTACCAAGAGACCCAGTACTTC. It yields the protein CASSFTGGYQETQYF.

The rearrangement uses TRBV30 and TRBJ1-1; no definite D call. The CDR3 runs 11 residues. From germline, CDR1 is GTSNPN and CDR2 SVGIG (reference sequence). The V and J ends lost 2 bases and 5 bases respectively, with 6 bases between them. CDR3 sequence (DNA): TGTGCCTGGAGTTTGGAGACTGAAGCTTTCTTT. Translating gives CAWSLETEAFF.

This chain links TRBV4-3 with TRBJ2-3; the D gene is possibly TRBD2 (5 bases). The germline CDR1 and CDR2 sequences are LGHNA and YSLEER. Trimming cost V 4 bases and J 2 bases, with 10 bases left between them. CDR3 length: 14 amino acids. The CDR3 region is CASSLGLTTDTQYF. The DNA of the CDR3 is TGCGCCAGCAGCCTCGGACTTACCACAGATACGCAGTATTTT.